Listed here are 17 T cell receptor beta chains from one sample, sequenced in a study of cytomegalovirus exposure and HLA in healthy donors. Primers included in the PCR were 60 Vbeta and 13 Jbeta primers. Profiling relied on immunoSEQ multiplex PCR, and the TCRdb table lists in-frame clones only, not all of them. The sample records approximately 100,000 clones, 60% to 85% being singletons. Sequencing input: PBMCs. All receptors derive from a middle-aged woman in good health and CMV-seropositive.

The chain has TRBV7-9 and TRBJ1-6; D not certain. This CDR3 contains 12 residues. CDR1 is SEHNR and CDR2 is FQNEAQ in the germline V gene (reference sequence). This CDR3 is CSDGEHNSPLHF. In nucleotides, the CDR3 is TGTTCCGACGGGGAACATAATTCACCCCTCCACTTT.

This clone was counted a few times. V and J are TRBV2 and TRBJ2-1; TRBD1 matches 10 bases. Germline V gene data show CDR1 as SNHLY and CDR2 as FYNNEI. The junction had 5 bases not matched to a gene; V was cut back by 4 bases and J by 2 bases. The CDR3 is 16 amino acids. The CDR3 DNA sequence: TGTGCCAGCAGTGTAAGGGGGACAGGGGCCTACAATGAGCAGTTCTTC. Translating gives CASSVRGTGAYNEQFF. The entire variable domain, with the rest obtained from reference TRBV2 and TRBJ2-1, is as follows: EPEVTQTPSHQVTQMGQEVILRCVPISNHLYFYWYRQILGQKVEFLVSFYNNEISEKSEIFDDQFSVERPDGSNFTLKIRSTKLEDSAMYFCASSVRGTGAYNEQFFGPGTRLTVL.

There are a few counts of this clone. The gene calls are TRBV11-3 and TRBJ2-7; D call uncertain. V was cut by 0 bases and J by 4 bases, with 16 bases left in between. In germline, CDR1 is SGHNT, CDR2 YENEEA. CDR3 length: 16 amino acids. The CDR3: CASSLDLRGSYYEQYF. DNA for the CDR3: TGTGCCAGCAGCTTAGACCTCCGCGGAAGTTATTACGAGCAGTACTTC.

In its sample, this clone was seen a few times. The V call is TRBV27, the J call TRBJ2-2; D possibly corresponds to TRBD2 (6 bases). The CDR3 consists of 14 residues. The ends were cut back, 4 bases at V and 6 bases at J, with 12 bases in the middle. Germline V gene lookup returns CDR1 MNHEY and CDR2 SMNVEV (reference sequence). In DNA form, the CDR3 reads TGTGCCAGCAGTTCCCCGGGGGTGGCCGGGGAGCTGTTTTTT. This translates into CASSSPGVAGELFF.

The V gene is TRBV7-9, the J gene TRBJ2-5, with a possible D match to TRBD1 (5 bases). This CDR3 has 15 amino acids. V was clipped by 5 bases and J by 5 bases, with 18 bases between them. Germline CDR1 reads SEHNR; CDR2 reads FQNEAQ (reference sequence). This chain's CDR3 is CASSPTVWGLETQYF. CDR3 nucleotide sequence: TGTGCCAGCAGCCCGACCGTTTGGGGCCTGGAGACCCAGTACTTC. The full variable domain, its missing parts supplied by reference TRBV7-9 and TRBJ2-5, is DTGVSQNPRHKITKRGQNVTFRCDPISEHNRLYWYRQTLGQGPEFLTYFQNEAQLEKSRLLSDRFSAERPKGSFSTLEIQRTEQGDSAMYLCASSPTVWGLETQYFGPGTRLLVL.

The rearrangement joins TRBV6-5 to TRBJ1-1; 7 positions match TRBD1. V shed 0 bases, J shed 6 bases, and the junction held 10 bases outside the gene matches. This CDR3 is built from 16 residues. Germline CDR1 reads MNHEY; CDR2 reads SVGAGI. This CDR3 reads CASSYSSGTVLAEAFF. CDR3 DNA sequence: TGTGCCAGCAGTTACTCCTCAGGGACAGTTCTGGCTGAAGCTTTCTTT.

This chain uses TRBV29-1 with TRBJ1-5; D unresolved. Trimming stripped 5 bases from V and 0 bases from J, with 11 bases between. Germline V gene data show CDR1 as SQVTM and CDR2 as ANQGSEA. The CDR3 is made up of 14 amino acids. The CDR3 coding sequence is TGCAGCGTTTGGACGGCGGGTAGCAATCAGCCCCAGCATTTT. Protein product: CSVWTAGSNQPQHF.

This clone was seen only once. This chain joins TRBV28 and TRBJ1-2; 9 positions agree with TRBD1. The V gene's germline CDR1 is MDHEN and CDR2 SYDVKM. Losses at the gene ends were 11 bases for V and 5 bases for J; bases not matched to a gene: 3. This CDR3 comprises 11 residues. CDR3 amino acids: CALQGAYGYTF. In DNA, the CDR3 is TGTGCCCTACAGGGGGCTTATGGCTACACCTTC.

The V and J genes are TRBV11-2 and TRBJ2-2; tentative D call: TRBD1 (6 bases). The V end was cut by 4 bases, the J end by 0 bases, with 21 bases between. The CDR3 extends over 19 amino acids. Germline loops: CDR1 SGHAT, CDR2 FQNNGV. CDR3: CASSSYRDIIFTNTGELFF. The CDR3 bases are TGTGCCAGCAGCTCCTACCGGGACATCATCTTCACGAACACCGGGGAGCTGTTTTTT.

The chain carries TRBV9 and TRBJ2-5; 9 bases fit TRBD2. The CDR3 has 14 amino acids. Losses at the gene ends were 2 bases for V and 1 base for J; bases not matched to a gene: 0. Germline CDR1 SGDLS, CDR2 YYNGEE. The CDR3 spells CASSVGLAQETQYF. In DNA form, the CDR3 reads TGTGCCAGCAGCGTGGGACTAGCCCAAGAGACCCAGTACTTC.

In this sample, this clone turned up a few times. The chain uses TRBV2 and TRBJ1-2; D ambiguous. The CDR3 has 14 amino acids. The V end was cut by 6 bases, the J end by 3 bases, with 14 bases between. Germline CDR1 and CDR2: SNHLY and FYNNEI. CDR3 sequence: CASRAQTADYGYTF. In DNA form, the CDR3 reads TGTGCCAGCAGGGCGCAAACAGCCGACTATGGCTACACCTTC.

The CDR3 nucleotides are TGCGCCAGCAGCGGTGGGCAGGAAGGGGCTGAAGCTTTCTTT. It yields the protein CASSGGQEGAEAFF. This sequence joins TRBV5-1 and TRBJ1-1; maybe TRBD1 (5 bases). This CDR3 contains 14 residues. Trimming took 4 bases from V and 6 from J, leaving 16 bases between them. Germline CDR1 and CDR2: SGHRS and YFSETQ.

The rearrangement joins TRBV6-5 to TRBJ1-2, with TRBD1 identical over 11 bases. V shed 6 bases, J shed 2 bases, and the junction held 5 bases outside the gene matches. This CDR3 is built from 15 residues. Germline-derived CDR1 and CDR2 are MNHEY and SVGAGI. The CDR3 here is CASSPGQGANYGYTF. As DNA, the CDR3 is TGTGCCAGCAGCCCTGGACAGGGGGCGAACTATGGCTACACCTTC.

A single count supports this clone. The genes are TRBV6-1 and TRBJ2-7; maybe TRBD2 (5 bases). V lost 3 bases and J 0 bases, leaving 9 bases between the germline ends. Germline values: CDR1 MNHNS, CDR2 SASEGT. CDR3 size: 14 residues. The CDR3 loop is CASSDSGLSYEQYF. DNA of the CDR3: TGTGCCAGCAGTGATTCAGGACTCTCCTACGAGCAGTACTTC.

The chain carries TRBV6-1 and TRBJ1-1; D is unresolved. Trimming stripped 6 bases from V and 2 bases from J, with 7 bases between. CDR3 length: 12 residues. Germline V gene lookup returns CDR1 MNHNS and CDR2 SASEGT. CDR3 bases: TGTGCCAGCAGGCACAGTAACACTGAAGCTTTCTTT. Amino acids: CASRHSNTEAFF.

There are a few counts of this clone. The chain recombines TRBV7-6 with TRBJ2-7; D not certain. The CDR3 runs 15 residues. The V end lost 0 bases, the J end lost 0 bases, and 9 bases lay between the germline ends. CDR1 is SGHVS, CDR2 FNYEAQ, per germline. This CDR3 reads CASSLAAHSSYEQYF. The CDR3 DNA follows: TGTGCCAGCAGCTTAGCGGCCCACAGCTCCTACGAGCAGTACTTC.

The sample holds one count of this clone. The rearrangement joins TRBV19 to TRBJ1-6; TRBD1 might be the D (6 bases). The CDR3 has 14 amino acids. The V end was cut by 3 bases, the J end by 9 bases, with 12 bases between. Germline values: CDR1 LNHDA, CDR2 SQIVND (reference sequence). The CDR3 coding sequence is TGTGCCAGTAGTATCGGGGGGCAAGGTTCACCCCTCCACTTT. Protein: CASSIGGQGSPLHF. The full variable domain, completed using reference TRBV19 and TRBJ1-6, is DGGITQSPKYLFRKEGQNVTLSCEQNLNHDAMYWYRQDPGQGLRLIYYSQIVNDFQKGDIAEGYSVSREKKESFPLTVTSAQKNPTAFYLCASSIGGQGSPLHFGNGTRLTVT.